The rows below give T cell receptor beta chains drawn from one sample of a study of human T cells and chemical hapten exposure. TCRdb ran MiXCR on the 5' RACE reads and lists one entry per CDR3 protein. The sample carries around 140,000 distinct CDR3 sequences, 3.5% to 5% recorded once. The receptors here all came from a female donor in good health. The CDR3 runs from the conserved cysteine through the conserved F or W. D genes are given only for firm matches. Some rows have no size entry. The others give once, few or many, or a class for an expanded clone.

J gene | V gene | D gene | CDR3 length | clone size | CDR3 DNA | CDR3 protein
TRBJ2-1 | TRBV7-2 | NA | 15 | many | TGTGCCAGCAGCCCCCGGATGGGCCCCTACAATGAGCAGTTCTTC | CASSPRMGPYNEQFF
TRBJ2-7 | TRBV4-3 | TRBD2 | 15 | many | TGCGCCAGCAGCCAAGAGGCGGGGGGGCCTTGGGAGCAGTACTTC | CASSQEAGGPWEQYF
TRBJ2-4 | TRBV6-2/TRBV6-3 | NA | 19 | NA | TGTGCCAGCAGTTACCCGCTAGTGGGGGGTGAGGGAGCCAAAAACATTCAGTACTTC | CASSYPLVGGEGAKNIQYF
TRBJ1-2 | TRBV2 | TRBD1 | 13 | many | TGTGCCAGCAGTGAATACAGGGGATATGGCTACACCTTC | CASSEYRGYGYTF
TRBJ2-2 | TRBV12-3/TRBV12-4 | NA | 13 | few | TGTGCCAGCAGTTTGTCTCCGTCCGGGGAGCTGTTTTTT | CASSLSPSGELFF
TRBJ2-3 | TRBV29-1 | NA | 14 | many | TGCAGCGTTGAAGGCGACTCAAGCACAGATACGCAGTATTTT | CSVEGDSSTDTQYF
TRBJ1-1 | TRBV6-6 | NA | 12 | many | TGTGCCAGCAATGACCCGAACACTGAAGCTTTCTTT | CASNDPNTEAFF
TRBJ2-1 | TRBV6-4 | NA | 13 | many | TGTGCCAGCAGTGACCGGACAAACAATGAGCAGTTCTTC | CASSDRTNNEQFF
TRBJ1-5 | TRBV21-1 | NA | 16 | many | TGTGCCAGCATGCCCGAGAGGGACGATAGCAATCAGCCCCAGCATTTT | CASMPERDDSNQPQHF
TRBJ2-1 | TRBV5-6 | NA | 12 | many | TGTGCCAGCAGTCCCGACAGTCTTAGGCAGTTCTTC | CASSPDSLRQFF
TRBJ2-3 | TRBV5-1 | NA | 13 | many | TGCGCCAGCAGCTCTATACTCACAGATACGCAGTATTTT | CASSSILTDTQYF
TRBJ2-5 | TRBV5-1 | NA | 13 | many | TGCGCCAGCAGCTCTCGCGGGGCGGAGACCCAGTACTTC | CASSSRGAETQYF
TRBJ2-3 | TRBV28 | NA | 15 | few | TGTGCCAGCAGACGGGGAGGCGGGGGCACAGATACGCAGTATTTT | CASRRGGGGTDTQYF
TRBJ1-4 | TRBV5-4 | NA | 15 | many | TGTGCCAGCAGCTTGAGCTACGGGTCTAATGAAAAACTGTTTTTT | CASSLSYGSNEKLFF
TRBJ1-5 | TRBV12-3/TRBV12-4 | NA | 17 | NA | TGTGCCAGCAGGGGGCGGGGAAGGGGGGATCCAAATCAGCCCCAGCATTTT | CASRGRGRGDPNQPQHF
TRBJ2-7 | TRBV29-1 | TRBD2 | 14 | many | TGCAGCGTTGTGCGGGGGACTAACTCCTACGAGCAGTACTTC | CSVVRGTNSYEQYF
TRBJ1-3 | TRBV5-5 | NA | 16 | many | TGTGCCAGCAGCAGAAGGGACCGGCTCTCTGGAAACACCATATATTTT | CASSRRDRLSGNTIYF
TRBJ2-4 | TRBV6-6 | NA | 13 | many | TGTGCCAGCAGTCCTGACCGGGCCAGACACCCCCTTTTC | CASSPDRARHPLF
TRBJ2-7 | TRBV9 | TRBD1 | 15 | few | TGTGCCAGCAGCGTAGCCGGGACAGCGCTCTACGAGCAGTACTTC | CASSVAGTALYEQYF
TRBJ1-1 | TRBV11-1 | TRBD1 | 15 | many | TGTGCCAGCAGCCCTACGGACAGGGGGCTTGCTGAAGCTTTCTTT | CASSPTDRGLAEAFF
TRBJ2-5 | TRBV3-1 | TRBD2 | 16 | many | TGTGCCAGCAGCCAAGCCCAGCGGGGGGGCTTCGAGACCCAGTACTTC | CASSQAQRGGFETQYF
TRBJ2-5 | TRBV10-3 | NA | 14 | few | TGTGCCATCAGCGGGTGGCGATCAGCGGAGACCCAGTACTTC | CAISGWRSAETQYF
TRBJ1-1 | TRBV3-1 | NA | 13 | NA | TGTGCCAGCAGCCCTCAGGAGGGGACTGAAGCTTTCTTT | CASSPQEGTEAFF
TRBJ1-5 | TRBV29-1 | NA | 16 | many | TGCAGCGTTGAAGACGAGGGGGGGGATAGCAATCAGCCCCAGCATTTT | CSVEDEGGDSNQPQHF
TRBJ2-5 | TRBV20-1 | NA | 15 | many | TGCAGTGCTGTAGGGACTCCACCCCTCCAAGAGACCCAGTACTTC | CSAVGTPPLQETQYF
TRBJ1-2 | TRBV28 | TRBD1 | 15 | many | TGTGCCAGCAGTTTATTGGGACAGGGTATCGATGGCTACACCTTC | CASSLLGQGIDGYTF
TRBJ2-7 | TRBV29-1 | NA | 14 | many | TGCAGCGTTGGGGCCCGGGGGCGCCCCTACGAGCAGTACTTC | CSVGARGRPYEQYF
TRBJ1-2 | TRBV5-6 | TRBD1 | 14 | NA | TGTGCCAGCAGCGGAGACAGGGGCTACGATGGCTACACCTTC | CASSGDRGYDGYTF
TRBJ1-6 | TRBV12-3/TRBV12-4 | TRBD1 | 14 | many | TGTGCCAGCAGTTTAGGACAGGGGAATTCACCCCTCCACTTT | CASSLGQGNSPLHF
TRBJ1-2 | TRBV9 | NA | 16 | many | TGTGCCAGCAGCCCCCAAGGAGGGGGTATCGACTATGGCTACACCTTC | CASSPQGGGIDYGYTF
TRBJ1-1 | TRBV7-2 | NA | 15 | many | TGTGCCAGCAGCCGGCAGGCAGCTGCGGACACTGAAGCTTTCTTT | CASSRQAAADTEAFF
TRBJ1-5 | TRBV18 | NA | 15 | many | TGTGCCAGCTCACCGGGAGGGAAGTCGAATCAGCCCCAGCATTTT | CASSPGGKSNQPQHF
TRBJ2-5 | TRBV6-5 | NA | 13 | many | TGTGCCAGCAGCCTCCCGGGCAGAACCGGGATCATATTC | CASSLPGRTGIIF
TRBJ2-7 | TRBV5-1 | NA | 13 | few | TGCGCCAGCAGCTTGACAGTGGACTACGAGCAGTACTTC | CASSLTVDYEQYF
TRBJ2-5 | TRBV6-1 | NA | 13 | many | TGTGCCAGCAGTGAGTACCCTTCGGGAACCCAGTACTTC | CASSEYPSGTQYF
TRBJ2-1 | TRBV4-3 | TRBD1 | 20 | many | TGCGCCAGCAGCCAAGATGGGACAGGGAATATCGGGGACGGGTACAATGAGCAGTTCTTC | CASSQDGTGNIGDGYNEQFF
TRBJ2-4 | TRBV7-2 | TRBD2 | 19 | many | TGTGCCAGCAGCTTTGCCACCGGGACTAGCGGGGGGGCCGGAAACATTCAGTACTTC | CASSFATGTSGGAGNIQYF
TRBJ1-1 | TRBV15 | TRBD1 | 15 | many | TGTGCCACCAGCAGAGCGGGACAGGGCAACACTGAAGCTTTCTTT | CATSRAGQGNTEAFF
TRBJ2-5 | TRBV18 | NA | 13 | many | TGTGCCAGCTCACCATCCTTCCAAGAGACCCAGTACTTC | CASSPSFQETQYF
TRBJ1-1 | TRBV7-9 | NA | 11 | NA | TGTGCCAGCAATAATTTTGCTGAAGCTTTCTTT | CASNNFAEAFF
TRBJ1-2 | TRBV7-2 | NA | 17 | few | TGTGCCAGCAGCTTGTTAGTTGGACGGGCACTTTCCTATGGCTACACCTTC | CASSLLVGRALSYGYTF
TRBJ2-5 | TRBV12-3/TRBV12-4 | NA | 15 | few | TGTGCCAGCAGTTTGGCCAGGGGTACCGGAGAGACCCAGTACTTC | CASSLARGTGETQYF